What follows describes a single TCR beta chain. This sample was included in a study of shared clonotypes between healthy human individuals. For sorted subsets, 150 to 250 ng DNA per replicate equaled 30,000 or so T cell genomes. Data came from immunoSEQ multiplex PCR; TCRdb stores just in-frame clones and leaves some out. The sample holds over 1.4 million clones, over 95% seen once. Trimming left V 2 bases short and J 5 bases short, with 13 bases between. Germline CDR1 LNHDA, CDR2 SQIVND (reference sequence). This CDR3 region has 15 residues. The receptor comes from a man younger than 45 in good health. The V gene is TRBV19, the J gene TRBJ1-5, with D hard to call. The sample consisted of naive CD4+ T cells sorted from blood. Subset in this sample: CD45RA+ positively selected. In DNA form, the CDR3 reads TGTGCCAGTAGTATATGGTTGGGCAGCCATCAGCCCCAGCATTTT. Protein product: CASSIWLGSHQPQHF.